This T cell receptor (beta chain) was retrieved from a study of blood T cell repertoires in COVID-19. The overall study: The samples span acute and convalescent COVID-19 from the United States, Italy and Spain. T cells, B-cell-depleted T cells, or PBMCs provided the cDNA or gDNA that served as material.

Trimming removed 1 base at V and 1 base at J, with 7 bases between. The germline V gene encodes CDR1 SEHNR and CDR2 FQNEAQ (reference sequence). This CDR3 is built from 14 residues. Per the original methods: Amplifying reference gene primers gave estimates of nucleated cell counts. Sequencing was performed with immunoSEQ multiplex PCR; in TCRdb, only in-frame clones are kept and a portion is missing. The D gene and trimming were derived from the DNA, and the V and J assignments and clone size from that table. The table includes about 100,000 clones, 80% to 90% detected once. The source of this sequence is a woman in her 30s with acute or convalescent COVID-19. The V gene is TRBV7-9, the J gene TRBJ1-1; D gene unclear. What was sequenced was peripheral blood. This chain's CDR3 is CASSLEARNTEAFF. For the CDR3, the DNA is TGTGCCAGCAGCTTAGAAGCACGGAACACTGAAGCTTTCTTT.